This T cell receptor beta chain appears in the sequencing data of a study of cytomegalovirus exposure and HLA in healthy donors. The germline gives CDR1 LGHNA, CDR2 YNFKEQ. V was clipped by 0 bases and J by 9 bases, with 18 bases between them. The CDR3 runs 17 residues. In the PCR, 60 Vbeta and 13 Jbeta primers were used. Profiling relied on immunoSEQ multiplex PCR, and the TCRdb table lists in-frame clones only, not all of them. Its clone listing holds about 34,000 clones. The chain recombines TRBV4-2 with TRBJ1-6, with D maybe TRBD1 (5 bases). This sequence was found in a human donor in good health. Source material: PBMCs. CDR3 in amino acids: CASSQDKGRAYGSPLHF. CDR3 coding DNA: TGTGCCAGCAGCCAAGATAAGGGCAGGGCCTATGGTTCACCCCTCCACTTT.